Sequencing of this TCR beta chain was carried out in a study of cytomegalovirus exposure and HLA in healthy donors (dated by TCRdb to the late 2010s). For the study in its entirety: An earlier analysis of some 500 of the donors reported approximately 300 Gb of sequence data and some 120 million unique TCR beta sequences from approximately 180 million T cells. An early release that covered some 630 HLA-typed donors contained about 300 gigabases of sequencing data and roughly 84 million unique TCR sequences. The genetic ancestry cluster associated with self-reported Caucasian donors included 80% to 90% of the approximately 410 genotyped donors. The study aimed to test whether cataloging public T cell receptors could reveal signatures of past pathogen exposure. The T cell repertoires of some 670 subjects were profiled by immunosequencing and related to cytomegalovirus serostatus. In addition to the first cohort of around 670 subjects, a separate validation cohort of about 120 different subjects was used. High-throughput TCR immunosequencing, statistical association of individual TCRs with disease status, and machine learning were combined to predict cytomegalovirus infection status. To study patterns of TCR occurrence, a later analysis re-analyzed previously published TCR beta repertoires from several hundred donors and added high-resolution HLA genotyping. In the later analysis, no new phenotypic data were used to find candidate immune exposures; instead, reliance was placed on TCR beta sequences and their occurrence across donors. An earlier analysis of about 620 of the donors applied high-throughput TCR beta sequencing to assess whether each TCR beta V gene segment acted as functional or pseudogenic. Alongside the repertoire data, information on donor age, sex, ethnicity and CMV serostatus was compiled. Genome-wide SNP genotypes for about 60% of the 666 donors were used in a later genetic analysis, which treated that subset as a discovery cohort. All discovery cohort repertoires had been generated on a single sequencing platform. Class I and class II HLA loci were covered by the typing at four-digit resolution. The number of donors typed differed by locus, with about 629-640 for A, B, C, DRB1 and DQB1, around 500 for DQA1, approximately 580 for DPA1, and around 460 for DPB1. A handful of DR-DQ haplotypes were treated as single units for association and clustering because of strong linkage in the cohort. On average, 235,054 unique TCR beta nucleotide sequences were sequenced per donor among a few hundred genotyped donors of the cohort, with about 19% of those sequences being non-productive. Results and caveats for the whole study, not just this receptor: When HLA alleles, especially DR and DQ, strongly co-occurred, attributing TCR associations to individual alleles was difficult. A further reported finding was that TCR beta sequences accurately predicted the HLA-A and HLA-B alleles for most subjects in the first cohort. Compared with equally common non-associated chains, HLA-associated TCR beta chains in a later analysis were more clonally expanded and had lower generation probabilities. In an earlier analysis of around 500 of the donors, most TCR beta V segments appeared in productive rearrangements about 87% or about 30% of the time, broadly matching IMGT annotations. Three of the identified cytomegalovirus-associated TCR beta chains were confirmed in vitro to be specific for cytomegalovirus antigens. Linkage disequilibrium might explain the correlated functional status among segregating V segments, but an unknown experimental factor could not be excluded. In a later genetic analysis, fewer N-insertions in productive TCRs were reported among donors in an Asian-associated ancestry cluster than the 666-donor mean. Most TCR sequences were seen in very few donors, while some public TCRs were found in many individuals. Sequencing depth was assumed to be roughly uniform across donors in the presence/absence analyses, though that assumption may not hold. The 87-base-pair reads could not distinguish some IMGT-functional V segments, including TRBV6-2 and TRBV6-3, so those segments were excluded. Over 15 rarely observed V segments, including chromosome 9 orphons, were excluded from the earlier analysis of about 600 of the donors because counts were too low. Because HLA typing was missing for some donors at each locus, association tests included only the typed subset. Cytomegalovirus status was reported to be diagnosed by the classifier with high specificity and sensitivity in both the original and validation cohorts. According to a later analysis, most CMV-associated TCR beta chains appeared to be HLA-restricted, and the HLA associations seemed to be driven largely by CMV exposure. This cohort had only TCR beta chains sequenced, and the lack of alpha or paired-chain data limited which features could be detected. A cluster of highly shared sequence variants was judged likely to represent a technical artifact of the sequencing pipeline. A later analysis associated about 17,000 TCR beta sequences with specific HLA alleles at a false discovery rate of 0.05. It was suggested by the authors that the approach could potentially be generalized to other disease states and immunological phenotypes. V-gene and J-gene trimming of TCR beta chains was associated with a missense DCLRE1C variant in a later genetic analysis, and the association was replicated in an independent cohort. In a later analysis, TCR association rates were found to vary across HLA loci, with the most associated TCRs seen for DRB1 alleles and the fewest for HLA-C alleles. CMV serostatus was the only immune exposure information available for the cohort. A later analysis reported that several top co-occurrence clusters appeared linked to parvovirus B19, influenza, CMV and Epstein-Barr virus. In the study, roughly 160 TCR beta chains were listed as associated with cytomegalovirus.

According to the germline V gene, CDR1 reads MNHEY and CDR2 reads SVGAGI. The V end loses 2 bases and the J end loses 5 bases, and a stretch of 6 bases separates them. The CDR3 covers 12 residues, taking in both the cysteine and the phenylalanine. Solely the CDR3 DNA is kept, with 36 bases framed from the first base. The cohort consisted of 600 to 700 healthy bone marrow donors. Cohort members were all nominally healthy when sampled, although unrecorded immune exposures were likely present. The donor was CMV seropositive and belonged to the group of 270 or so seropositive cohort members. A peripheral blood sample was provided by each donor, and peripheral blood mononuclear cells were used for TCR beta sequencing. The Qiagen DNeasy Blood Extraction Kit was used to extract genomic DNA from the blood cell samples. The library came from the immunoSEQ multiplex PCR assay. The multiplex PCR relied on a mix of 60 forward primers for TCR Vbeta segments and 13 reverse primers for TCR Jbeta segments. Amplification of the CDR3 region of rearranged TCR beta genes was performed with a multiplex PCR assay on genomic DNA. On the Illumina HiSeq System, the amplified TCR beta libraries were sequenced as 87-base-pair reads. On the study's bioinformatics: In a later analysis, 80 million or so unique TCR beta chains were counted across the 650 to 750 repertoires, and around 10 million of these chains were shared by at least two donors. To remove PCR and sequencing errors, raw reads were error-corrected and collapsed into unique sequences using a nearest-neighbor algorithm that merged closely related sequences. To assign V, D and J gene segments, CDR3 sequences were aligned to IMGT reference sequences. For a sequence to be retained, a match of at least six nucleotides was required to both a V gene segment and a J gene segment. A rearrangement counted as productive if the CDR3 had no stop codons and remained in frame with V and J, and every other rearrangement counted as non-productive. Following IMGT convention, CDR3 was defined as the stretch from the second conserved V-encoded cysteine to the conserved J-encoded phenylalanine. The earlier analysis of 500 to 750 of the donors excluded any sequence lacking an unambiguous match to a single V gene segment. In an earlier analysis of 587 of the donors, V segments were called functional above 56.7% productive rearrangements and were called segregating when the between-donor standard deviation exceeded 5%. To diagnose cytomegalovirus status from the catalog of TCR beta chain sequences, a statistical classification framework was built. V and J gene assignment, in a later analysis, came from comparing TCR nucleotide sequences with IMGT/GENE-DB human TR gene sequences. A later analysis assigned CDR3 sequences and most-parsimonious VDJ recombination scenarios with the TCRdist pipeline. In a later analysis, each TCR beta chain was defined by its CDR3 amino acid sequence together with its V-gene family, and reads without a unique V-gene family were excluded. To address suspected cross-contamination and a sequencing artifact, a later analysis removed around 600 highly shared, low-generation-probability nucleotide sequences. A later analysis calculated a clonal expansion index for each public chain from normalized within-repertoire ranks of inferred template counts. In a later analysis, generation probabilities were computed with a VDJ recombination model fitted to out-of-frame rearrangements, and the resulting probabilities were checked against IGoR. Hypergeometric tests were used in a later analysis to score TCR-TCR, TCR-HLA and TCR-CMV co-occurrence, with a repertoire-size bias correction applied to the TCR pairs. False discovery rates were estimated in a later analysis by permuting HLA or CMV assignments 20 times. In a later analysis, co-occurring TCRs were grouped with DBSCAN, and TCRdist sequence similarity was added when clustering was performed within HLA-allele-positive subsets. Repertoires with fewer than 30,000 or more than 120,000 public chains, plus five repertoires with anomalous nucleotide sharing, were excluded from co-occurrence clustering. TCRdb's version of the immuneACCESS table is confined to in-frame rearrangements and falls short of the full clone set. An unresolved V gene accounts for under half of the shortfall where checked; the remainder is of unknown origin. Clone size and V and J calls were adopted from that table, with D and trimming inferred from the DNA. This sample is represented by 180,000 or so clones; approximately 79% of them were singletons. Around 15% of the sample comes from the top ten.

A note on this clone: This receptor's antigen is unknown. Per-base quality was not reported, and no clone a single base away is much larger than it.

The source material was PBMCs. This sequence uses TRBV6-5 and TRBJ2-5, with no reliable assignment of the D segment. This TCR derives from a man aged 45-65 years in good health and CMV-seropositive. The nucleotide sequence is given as TGTGCCAGCAGTTACAGTGGCGAGACCCAGTACTTC. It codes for CASSYSGETQYF.